The sequence of this TCR beta chain was determined in a study of identifying expanded T cells in peripheral blood. Here immunoSEQ multiplex PCR was the method, and the copy in TCRdb shows in-frame clones only, minus some. This table holds about 82,000 clones, roughly 90% found once. Points on this clone: The target antigen is unknown.

Study results and caveats: Approximately 1.1 clones differed between technical replicates, versus around 16 and 19 over time. Variance in clone template counts between roughly two-week samples significantly increased with total template count across all healthy donors.

Healthy donors had no documented immune events, such as infections, while sampled. This receptor was taken from a person between 18 and 70 years old in good health. The specimen sequenced was blood.

CDR3 amino acids: CASSLGGHPNTEAFF. CDR3 sequence (DNA): TGTGCCAGCAGCTTAGGGGGACACCCGAACACTGAAGCTTTCTTT. This sequence joins TRBV13 and TRBJ1-1, with D perhaps TRBD1 (6 bases). The CDR3 is 15 amino acids. Germline CDR1 PRHDT, CDR2 FYEKMQ (reference sequence). V lost 0 bases to trimming and J lost 1 base, with 9 bases between them.